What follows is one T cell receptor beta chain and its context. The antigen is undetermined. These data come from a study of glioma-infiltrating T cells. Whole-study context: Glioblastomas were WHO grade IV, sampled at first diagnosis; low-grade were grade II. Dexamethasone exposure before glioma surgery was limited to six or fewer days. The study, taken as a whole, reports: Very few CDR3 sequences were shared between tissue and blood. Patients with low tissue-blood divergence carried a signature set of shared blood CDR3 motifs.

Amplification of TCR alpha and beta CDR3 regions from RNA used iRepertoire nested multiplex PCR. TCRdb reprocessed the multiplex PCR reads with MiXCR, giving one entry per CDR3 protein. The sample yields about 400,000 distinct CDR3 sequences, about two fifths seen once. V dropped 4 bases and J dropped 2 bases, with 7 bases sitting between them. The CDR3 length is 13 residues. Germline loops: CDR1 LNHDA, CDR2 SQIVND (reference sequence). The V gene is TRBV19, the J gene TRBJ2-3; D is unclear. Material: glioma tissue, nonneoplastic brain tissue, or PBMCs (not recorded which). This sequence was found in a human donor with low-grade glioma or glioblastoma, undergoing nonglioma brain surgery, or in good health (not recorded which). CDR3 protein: CASSTRITDTQYF. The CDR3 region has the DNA TGTGCCAGTAGTACTAGGATCACAGATACGCAGTATTTT.